This paragraph covers one TCR beta chain sequence. The repertoire was sequenced with immunoSEQ multiplex PCR; TCRdb's copy has only in-frame clones and lacks some. The table records 150,000 to 200,000 clones, 85% to 95% of them present only once. This sample stems from a study of control samples from healthy donors and cancer patients. The germline gives CDR1 SGHRS, CDR2 YFSETQ. There are 16 residues in the CDR3. With V trimmed by 2 bases and J by 0 bases, 3 bases remained unmatched. The origin of this receptor is a man aged 25-45 years in good health. The chain carries TRBV5-1 and TRBJ2-3, with 10 bases aligning to TRBD2. Sequencing was done on a sample of blood. CDR3 loop: CASSFSLAGSTDTQYF. The CDR3 DNA is TGCGCCAGCAGCTTCTCACTAGCGGGGAGCACAGATACGCAGTATTTT. Using reference TRBV5-1 and TRBJ2-3 for the parts outside the CDR3, the full variable domain is KAGVTQTPRYLIKTRGQQVTLSCSPISGHRSVSWYQQTPGQGLQFLFEYFSETQRNKGNFPGRFSGRQFSNSRSEMNVSTLELGDSALYLCASSFSLAGSTDTQYFGPGTRLTVL.